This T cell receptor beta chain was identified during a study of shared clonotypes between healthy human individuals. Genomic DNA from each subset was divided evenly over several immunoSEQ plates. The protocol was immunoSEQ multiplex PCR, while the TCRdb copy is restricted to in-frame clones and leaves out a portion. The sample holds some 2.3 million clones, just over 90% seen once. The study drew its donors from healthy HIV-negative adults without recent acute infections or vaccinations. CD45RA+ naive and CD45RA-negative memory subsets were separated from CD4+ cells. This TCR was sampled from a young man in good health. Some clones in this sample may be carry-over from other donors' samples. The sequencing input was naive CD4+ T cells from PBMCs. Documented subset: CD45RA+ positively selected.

CDR3 in amino acids: CASSPTYGTSNEQFF. CDR3 sequence (DNA): TGCGCCAGCAGCCCAACGTACGGGACTAGCAATGAGCAGTTCTTC. V and J are TRBV5-1 and TRBJ2-1; 8 nucleotides agree with TRBD2. The CDR3 extends over 15 amino acids. The trim removed 4 bases at V and 6 bases at J, leaving 9 bases unmatched. Per the germline V gene, CDR1 is SGHRS and CDR2 is YFSETQ. Based on the CDR3 plus reference TRBV5-1 and TRBJ2-1, the full variable domain is KAGVTQTPRYLIKTRGQQVTLSCSPISGHRSVSWYQQTPGQGLQFLFEYFSETQRNKGNFPGRFSGRQFSNSRSEMNVSTLELGDSALYLCASSPTYGTSNEQFFGPGTRLTVL.